These 22 T cell receptor beta chains came from one sample sequenced in a study of beta chain features in type 1 diabetes (dated by TCRdb to 2016 to 2019). The library was obtained by the immunoSEQ multiplex PCR assay. The entire isolated RNA was reverse transcribed using the High Capacity cDNA Reverse Transcription Kit, and thus expressed TCRB transcripts were sequenced. In its TCRdb copy, this immuneACCESS table keeps in-frame sequences only and misses some clones. Where compared with another copy, unresolved V genes explain less than half of these, and the others have no known cause. This sample has approximately 200,000 clones in its table, and over 9.5% of those were observed once. The ten largest account for under 0.035% of the sample. The sequenced sample was naive CD4+ T cells from blood. In the paper's terms, the cell subset or site label means: true naive CD4+ T cells. These receptors originate from a woman under 30 in good health.

The J gene is TRBJ2-7, the V gene TRBV5-1; 8 positions agree with TRBD1. V dropped 4 bases and J dropped 6; count of bases not matched to a gene: 9. CDR1 is SGHRS and CDR2 is YFSETQ in the germline V gene. This CDR3 has 14 amino acids. The CDR3: CASSPGQGLAEQYF. Here the CDR3 DNA reads TGCGCCAGCAGCCCCGGACAGGGACTCGCCGAGCAGTACTTC.

This clone was found a few times. At one of its ends the junction is not consistent with the germline gene, which may arise from a read error. The DNA for the CDR3 is TGTGCTAGCAGCTTCGGGGAGAGGGAGACCCAGTACTTC. Its translation: CASSFGERETQYF. This chain links TRBV7-7 with TRBJ2-5; D might be TRBD2 (5 bases). Looked up from germline, CDR1 is SSHAT and CDR2 is FNYEAQ (reference sequence). CDR3 size: 13 residues.

The V gene is TRBV5-8, the J gene TRBJ1-2, with D perhaps TRBD1 (5 bases). CDR1 is SGHTS, CDR2 YDEGEE, per germline. The CDR3 extends over 15 amino acids. Trimming removed 0 bases from V and 7 bases from J, with 16 bases in between. The CDR3 DNA sequence: TGTGCCAGCAGCTTGGGGACAAGGCGGCTTGGTGGCTACACCTTC. Amino acid sequence: CASSLGTRRLGGYTF.

V gene TRBV30 combines with J gene TRBJ1-3; D uncertain. Germline V gene sequence: CDR1 GTSNPN, CDR2 SVGIG (reference sequence). This CDR3 has 15 amino acids. Trimming took off 2 bases at V and 2 bases at J, with 13 bases between the two ends. The CDR3 sequence is CAWSRLEGAGNTIYF. CDR3 bases: TGTGCCTGGAGTCGCCTCGAGGGAGCTGGAAACACCATATATTTT.

In its sample, this clone was seen a few times. DNA of the CDR3: TGTGCCAGCAGTTACACAACAGGGTACACTGAAGCTTTCTTT. Encoded protein: CASSYTTGYTEAFF. The J gene is TRBJ1-1, the V gene TRBV6-6, with D possibly matching TRBD1 (6 bases). CDR1 is MNHNY and CDR2 is SVGAGI in the germline V gene (reference sequence). V shed 2 bases and J shed 3 bases, with 10 bases lying between them. This CDR3 is 14 amino acids long.

The CDR3 DNA sequence: TGTGCCAGCAGTTACGAGGGGGCCAAGAACTCACCCCTCCACTTT. Its protein is CASSYEGAKNSPLHF. The rearrangement joins TRBV6-5 to TRBJ1-6; 7 nucleotides align to TRBD1. In germline, CDR1 is MNHEY, CDR2 SVGAGI. The CDR3 has 15 residues. V dropped 2 bases and J dropped 10; count of bases not matched to a gene: 8.

This clone turned up a few times. V usage is TRBV7-6 and J usage is TRBJ2-5; D ambiguous. CDR1 is SGHVS and CDR2 is FNYEAQ in the germline V gene. The V end was cut by 5 bases, the J end by 4 bases, with 8 bases between. The CDR3 has 12 residues. The CDR3 region has the DNA TGTGCCAGCAGCATATCCAGAGAGACCCAGTACTTC. Encoded protein: CASSISRETQYF.

This clone occurred many times. V gene TRBV7-9 combines with J gene TRBJ2-3; D uncertain. Trimming cost V 1 base and J 5 bases, with 10 bases left between them. CDR1 and CDR2 (germline): SEHNR, FQNEAQ (reference sequence). This CDR3 has 14 residues. CDR3 coding DNA: TGTGCCAGCAGCTTAGATCGGGTCGGAGATACGCAGTATTTT. Residues: CASSLDRVGDTQYF.

This clone has more than one count but fewer than ten. The rearrangement links TRBV6-1 to TRBJ2-7; D remains unclear. Germline V lookup: CDR1 MNHNS, CDR2 SASEGT. The germline V and J ends were trimmed by 1 base and 3 bases, with 7 bases remaining between them. This CDR3 is built from 13 residues. CDR3 sequence: CASSEDRFYEQYF. The CDR3 DNA reads as TGTGCCAGCAGTGAAGACAGATTCTACGAGCAGTACTTC.

This clone was seen only a few times. The chain recombines TRBV11-2 with TRBJ2-1; 8 bases align to TRBD2. The CDR3 loop spans 14 amino acids. V trimming: 5 bases; J trimming: 4 bases; junction bases outside the gene matches: 4. Looked up from germline, CDR1 is SGHAT and CDR2 is FQNNGV. The CDR3, as DNA: TGTGCCAGCAGCGTCGGGGGGGGGTACAATGAGCAGTTCTTC. As protein: CASSVGGGYNEQFF.

This chain joins TRBV15 and TRBJ2-7, with a possible D match to TRBD1 (5 bases). The CDR3 consists of 13 residues. Trimming pared 5 bases from V and 2 bases from J, leaving 10 bases between. The germline V gene has CDR1 LNHNV and CDR2 YYDKDF (reference sequence). The CDR3 reads CATSVGAAYEQYF. CDR3 bases: TGTGCCACCAGCGTAGGGGCCGCCTACGAGCAGTACTTC.

This clone showed up just a few times. J is TRBJ2-1 and V is TRBV6-5; 7 positions match TRBD1. The CDR3 is 13 residues long. From germline, CDR1 is MNHEY and CDR2 SVGAGI. J was trimmed by 10 bases and V by 4 bases; bases with no gene match: 7. The DNA for the CDR3 is TGTGCCAGCAGTTCCGGGACAGTATCCGAGCAGTTCTTC. As protein: CASSSGTVSEQFF.

This chain uses TRBV10-3 with TRBJ2-4; 7 nucleotides align to TRBD1. Germline CDR1 and CDR2: ENHRY and SYGVKD. Trimming cost V 0 bases and J 2 bases; bases outside gene matches: 4. CDR3 length: 16 residues. CDR3 nucleotide sequence: TGTGCCATCAGTGAGTCGGGACAGTTAACCAAAAACATTCAGTACTTC. It yields the protein CAISESGQLTKNIQYF.

The chain couples TRBV5-6 to TRBJ2-3; TRBD1 is a possible D gene (6 bases). The V end lost 1 base, the J end lost 3 bases, and 15 bases lay between the germline ends. The CDR3 runs 16 residues. Germline V CDR1 and CDR2: SGHDT, YYEEEE. CDR3 residues: CASSLSIYRETDTQYF. CDR3 nucleotides: TGTGCCAGCAGCTTGTCAATCTACAGGGAAACAGATACGCAGTATTTT.

The chain joins TRBV28 to TRBJ2-7, with TRBD2 identical over 10 bases. The trim removed 3 bases at V and 3 bases at J, leaving 5 bases unmatched. Germline V lookup: CDR1 MDHEN, CDR2 SYDVKM. The CDR3 loop spans 15 amino acids. The DNA of the CDR3 is TGTGCCAGCAGTTTTCCTAGCGGGGGTTTCTACGAGCAGTACTTC. Translating it yields CASSFPSGGFYEQYF.

This chain links TRBV6-5 with TRBJ1-4; no reliable D call. V lost 1 base and J lost 3, with 9 bases in between. The CDR3 is 15 amino acids. Germline CDR1 reads MNHEY; CDR2 reads SVGAGI. In DNA, the CDR3 is TGTGCCAGCAGTTACTTGGGCTCTTCTAATGAAAAACTGTTTTTT. As protein: CASSYLGSSNEKLFF.

This clone was seen a few times. V is TRBV10-3 and J is TRBJ2-1; D not certain. The germline CDR1 and CDR2 sequences are ENHRY and SYGVKD. The CDR3 loop spans 12 amino acids. The germline V and J ends were trimmed by 8 bases and 3 bases, with 8 bases remaining between them. The CDR3 loop reads CAIRGNYNEQFF. CDR3 DNA sequence: TGTGCCATCCGCGGTAACTACAATGAGCAGTTCTTC.

The rearrangement links TRBV5-1 to TRBJ2-7; possibly TRBD1 for D (6 bases). The CDR3 length is 15 residues. Germline lookup yields CDR1 SGHRS and CDR2 YFSETQ. Trimming pared 0 bases from V and 3 bases from J, leaving 13 bases between. In DNA, the CDR3 is TGCGCCAGCAGCTTGGGACAGGCCTGGGGCTACGAGCAGTACTTC. As protein: CASSLGQAWGYEQYF.

This clone showed up just a few times. The chain employs TRBV7-2 and TRBJ2-2; tentatively, D is TRBD2 (6 bases). V was shortened by 6 bases and J by 1 base, with 12 bases between the two germline ends. CDR3 length: 15 residues. Germline V gene lookup returns CDR1 SGHTA and CDR2 FQGNSA. Here the CDR3 reads CASRPSGLNTGELFF. The CDR3 coding sequence is TGTGCCAGCAGACCAAGCGGGCTGAACACCGGGGAGCTGTTTTTT.

The rearrangement uses TRBV7-9 and TRBJ1-1, with TRBD1 as a possible D gene (6 bases). V lost 2 bases and J lost 4, with 8 bases in between. The CDR3 is made up of 13 amino acids. The V gene's germline CDR1 is SEHNR and CDR2 FQNEAQ (reference sequence). The CDR3: CASSLRGGTEAFF. CDR3 DNA: TGTGCCAGCAGCTTAAGAGGGGGCACTGAAGCTTTCTTT.

This rearrangement joins TRBV5-1 to TRBJ2-7; 8 bases line up with TRBD1. This CDR3 is 15 amino acids long. Germline V gene data show CDR1 as SGHRS and CDR2 as YFSETQ. Trimming cost V 0 bases and J 5 bases; bases outside gene matches: 7. Here the CDR3 reads CASSLATLQGDEQYF. The CDR3 bases are TGCGCCAGCAGCTTGGCAACTTTACAGGGGGACGAGCAGTACTTC.

CDR3 amino acids: CASSFRQANEQFF. CDR3 nucleotide sequence: TGTGCCAGCAGTTTTCGGCAGGCCAATGAGCAGTTCTTC. The chain combines TRBV27 with TRBJ2-1; no clear D. The CDR3 extends over 13 amino acids. Trimming removed 3 bases from V and 6 bases from J, with 9 bases in between. Per germline, CDR1 MNHEY and CDR2 SMNVEV (reference sequence).